What follows is one T cell receptor (beta chain) and its context. This CDR3 has 14 amino acids. The V end was cut by 4 bases, the J end by 3 bases, with 13 bases between. Germline V gives CDR1 ENHRY, CDR2 SYGVKD. The entry originates in a study of blood T cell repertoires in COVID-19. Looking at the study overall: The analysed material was cDNA or gDNA that came from T cells, B-cell-depleted T cells, or PBMCs.

Symptom resolution, clearance, or two negative PCRs marked donors in Cohort 3 as recovered. Under the authors' procedure: Amplifying reference gene primers gave estimates of nucleated cell counts. Data came from immunoSEQ multiplex PCR; TCRdb stores just in-frame clones and leaves some out. V, J and clone size were drawn from that table, and D and trimming were deduced from the DNA. The data contain roughly 130,000 clones, 75% to 90% of them singletons. The J gene is TRBJ2-7, the V gene TRBV10-3; possibly TRBD2 for D (6 bases). This TCR came from a woman aged 45-60 years who had recovered from COVID-19. The specimen sequenced was PBMCs or T cells enriched from blood (not recorded which). CDR3 in amino acids: CAISGKEGGYEQYF. As DNA, the CDR3 is TGTGCCATCAGTGGAAAGGAGGGCGGCTACGAGCAGTACTTC.